The rows below give T cell receptor beta chains drawn from one sample of a study of Graves' ophthalmopathy and Graves' hyperthyroidism. MiXCR, applied by TCRdb to the multiplex PCR reads, yields one record per CDR3 protein. The sample has 600,000 to 950,000 distinct CDR3 sequences; roughly 41% are singletons. Specimen: peripheral blood. These receptors were obtained from an adult man with Graves' ophthalmopathy. Each CDR3 is given with its conserved first and last residue. D genes are given only for firm matches. Clone size, where shown, is once, few, many, or a class for clones that have expanded.

len,d_gene,abundance,v_gene,j_gene,CDR3aa,CDR3nt
15,NA,many,TRBV20-1,TRBJ2-6,CSANAVQTGANVLTF,TGCAGTGCTAACGCGGTGCAGACTGGGGCCAACGTCCTGACTTTC
11,NA,many,TRBV29-1,TRBJ1-4,CSLRGGEKLFF,TGCAGCCTGCGGGGAGGGGAAAAACTGTTTTTT
18,TRBD1,NA,TRBV7-9,TRBJ1-1,CASTERGTGYGEQPEAFF,TGTGCCAGCACCGAACGAGGGACAGGGTACGGCGAGCAGCCTGAAGCTTTCTTT
15,NA,many,TRBV14,TRBJ1-4,CASSQGGTRNEKLFF,TGTGCCAGCAGCCAAGGTGGGACACGGAATGAAAAACTGTTTTTT
15,NA,NA,TRBV15,TRBJ1-6,CATSSATLGYSPLHF,TGTGCCACCAGCAGTGCAACCCTGGGTTATTCACCCCTCCACTTT
17,NA,NA,TRBV7-2,TRBJ1-1,CASSESQTGWLVNEAFF,TGTGCCAGCAGTGAATCCCAAACGGGGTGGTTAGTCAATGAAGCTTTCTTT
16,NA,many,TRBV4-1,TRBJ1-1,CASSRPLRGGDTEAFF,TGCGCCAGCAGCCGTCCCCTTAGAGGGGGGGACACTGAAGCTTTCTTT
16,NA,NA,TRBV9,TRBJ1-6,CASSFIRGTAHSPLHF,TGTGCCAGCAGTTTCATCCGGGGCACAGCACATTCACCCCTCCACTTT
16,TRBD2,few,TRBV2,TRBJ2-5,CASSVSAGGNQETQYF,TGTGCCAGCAGTGTGTCGGCGGGGGGCAACCAAGAGACCCAGTACTTC
12,TRBD1,many,TRBV20-1,TRBJ1-1,CSASQGAVVAFF,TGCAGTGCTAGCCAGGGGGCGGTGGTAGCTTTCTTT
14,NA,many,TRBV7-2,TRBJ2-7,CASSLALSSGEQYF,TGTGCCAGCAGCTTAGCGCTGTCATCGGGCGAGCAGTACTTC
11,NA,NA,TRBV19,TRBJ2-2,CAVRVTGELFF,TGTGCCGTACGGGTGACCGGGGAGCTGTTTTTT
13,TRBD2,NA,TRBV29-1,TRBJ2-7,CSVSGASAYEQYF,TGCAGCGTTAGCGGGGCCTCCGCCTACGAGCAGTACTTC
17,TRBD2,NA,TRBV29-1,TRBJ2-7,CSVGGGTSGFTSYEQYF,TGCAGCGTCGGGGGGGGGACTAGCGGATTCACGTCCTACGAGCAGTACTTC
12,TRBD1,many,TRBV20-1,TRBJ1-2,CSARRTGYGYTF,TGCAGTGCTAGGCGGACAGGGTATGGCTACACCTTC
13,NA,few,TRBV6-5,TRBJ1-6,CASSYGESSPLHF,TGTGCCAGCAGTTACGGGGAAAGCTCACCCCTCCACTTT
14,TRBD1,many,TRBV20-1,TRBJ1-1,CSARVARGQDEAFF,TGCAGTGCTAGAGTTGCCAGGGGGCAGGATGAAGCTTTCTTT
14,NA,many,TRBV29-1,TRBJ2-2,CSVVGGANTGELFF,TGCAGCGTGGTTGGGGGAGCGAACACCGGGGAGCTGTTTTTT
17,NA,few,TRBV7-9,TRBJ1-1,CASSSGEAPGWDTEAFF,TGTGCCAGCAGCTCTGGGGAGGCGCCCGGTTGGGACACTGAAGCTTTCTTT
15,NA,NA,TRBV20-1,TRBJ1-6,CSARDLTVYNSPLHF,TGCAGTGCTAGAGATCTAACAGTCTATAATTCACCCCTCCACTTT
15,TRBD1,NA,TRBV5-1,TRBJ2-5,CASSTTTGTGETQYF,TGCGCCAGCAGCACAACGACAGGGACGGGAGAGACCCAGTACTTC
17,TRBD1,once,TRBV20-1,TRBJ2-5,CSATEVAGGGGTWTQYF,TGCAGTGCTACCGAGGTGGCAGGGGGCGGTGGGACGTGGACCCAGTACTTC